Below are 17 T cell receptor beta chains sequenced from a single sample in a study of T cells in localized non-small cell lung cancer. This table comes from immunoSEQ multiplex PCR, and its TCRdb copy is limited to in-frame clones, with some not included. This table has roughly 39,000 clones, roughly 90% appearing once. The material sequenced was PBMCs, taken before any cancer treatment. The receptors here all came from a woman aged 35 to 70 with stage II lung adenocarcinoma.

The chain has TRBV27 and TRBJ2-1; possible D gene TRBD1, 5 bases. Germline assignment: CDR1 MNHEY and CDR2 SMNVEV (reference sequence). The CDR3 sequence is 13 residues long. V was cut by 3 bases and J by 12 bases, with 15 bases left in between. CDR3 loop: CASSLLGAPGQFF. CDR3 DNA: TGTGCCAGCAGTTTGCTTGGGGCTCCAGGGCAGTTCTTC.

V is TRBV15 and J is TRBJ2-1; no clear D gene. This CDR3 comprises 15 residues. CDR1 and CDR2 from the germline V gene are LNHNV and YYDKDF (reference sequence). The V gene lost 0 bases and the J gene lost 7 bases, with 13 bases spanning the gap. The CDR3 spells CATSRDSVGGNEQFF. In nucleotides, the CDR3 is TGTGCCACCAGCAGAGATTCCGTAGGTGGAAATGAGCAGTTCTTC.

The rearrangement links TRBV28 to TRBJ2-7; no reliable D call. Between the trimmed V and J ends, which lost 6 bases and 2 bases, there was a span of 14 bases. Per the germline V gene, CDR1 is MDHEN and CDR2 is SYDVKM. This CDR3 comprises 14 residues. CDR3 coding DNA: TGTGCCAGCAGGTTTGGACCCCAGACCTACGAGCAGTACTTC. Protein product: CASRFGPQTYEQYF.

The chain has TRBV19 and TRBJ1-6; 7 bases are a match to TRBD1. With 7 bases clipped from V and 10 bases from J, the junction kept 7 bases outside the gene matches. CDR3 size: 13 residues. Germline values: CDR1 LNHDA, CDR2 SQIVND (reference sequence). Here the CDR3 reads CASNEQGISPLHF. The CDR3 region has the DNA TGTGCCAGTAACGAACAGGGGATATCACCCCTCCACTTT.

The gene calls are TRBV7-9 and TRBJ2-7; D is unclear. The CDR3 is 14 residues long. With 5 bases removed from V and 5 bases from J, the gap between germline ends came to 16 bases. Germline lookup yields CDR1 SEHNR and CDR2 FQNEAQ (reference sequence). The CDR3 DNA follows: TGTGCCAGCAGCCCCAAGGCAGGCCGGGACGAGCAGTACTTC. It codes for CASSPKAGRDEQYF.

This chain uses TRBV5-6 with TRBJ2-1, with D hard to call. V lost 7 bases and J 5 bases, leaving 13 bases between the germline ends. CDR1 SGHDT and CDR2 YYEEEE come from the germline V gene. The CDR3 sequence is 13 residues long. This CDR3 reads CASQGRLNNEQFF. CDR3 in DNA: TGTGCCAGCCAAGGCAGGTTGAACAATGAGCAGTTCTTC. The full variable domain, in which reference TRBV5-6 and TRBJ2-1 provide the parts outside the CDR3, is DAGVTQSPTHLIKTRGQQVTLRCSPKSGHDTVSWYQQALGQGPQFIFQYYEEEERQRGNFPDRFSGHQFPNYSSELNVNALLLGDSALYLCASQGRLNNEQFFGPGTRLTVL.

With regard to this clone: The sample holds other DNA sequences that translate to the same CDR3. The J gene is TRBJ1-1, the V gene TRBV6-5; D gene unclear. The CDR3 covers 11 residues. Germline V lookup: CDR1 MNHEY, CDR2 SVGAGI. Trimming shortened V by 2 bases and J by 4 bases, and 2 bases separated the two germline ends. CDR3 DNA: TGTGCCAGCAGTTACGGCACTGAAGCTTTCTTT. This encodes CASSYGTEAFF.

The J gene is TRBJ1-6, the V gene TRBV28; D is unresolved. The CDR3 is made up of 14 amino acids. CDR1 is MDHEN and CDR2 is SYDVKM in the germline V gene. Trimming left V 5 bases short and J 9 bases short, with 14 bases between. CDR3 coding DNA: TGTGCCAGCAGTCCCATTTGGACCGCTTCACCCCTCCACTTT. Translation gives CASSPIWTASPLHF.

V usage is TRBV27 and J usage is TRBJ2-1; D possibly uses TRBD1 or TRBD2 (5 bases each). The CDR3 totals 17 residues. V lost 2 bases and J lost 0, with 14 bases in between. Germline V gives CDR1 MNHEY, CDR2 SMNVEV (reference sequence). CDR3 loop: CASSLPGRMSSYNEQFF. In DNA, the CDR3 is TGTGCCAGCAGTTTACCGGGACGGATGAGCTCCTACAATGAGCAGTTCTTC.

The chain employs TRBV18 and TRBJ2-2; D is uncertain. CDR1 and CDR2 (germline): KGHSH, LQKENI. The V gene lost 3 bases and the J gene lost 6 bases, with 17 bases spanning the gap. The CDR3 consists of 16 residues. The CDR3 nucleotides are TGTGCCAGCTCACCTTTCGTCGAGGTTCGACCCGGGGAGCTGTTTTTT. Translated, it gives CASSPFVEVRPGELFF.

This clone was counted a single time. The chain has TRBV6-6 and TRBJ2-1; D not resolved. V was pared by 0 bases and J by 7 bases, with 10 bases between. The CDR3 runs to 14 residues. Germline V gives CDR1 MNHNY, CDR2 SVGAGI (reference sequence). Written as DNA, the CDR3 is TGTGCCAGCAGTTACTCATGGGCCGGGAATGAGCAGTTCTTC. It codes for CASSYSWAGNEQFF.

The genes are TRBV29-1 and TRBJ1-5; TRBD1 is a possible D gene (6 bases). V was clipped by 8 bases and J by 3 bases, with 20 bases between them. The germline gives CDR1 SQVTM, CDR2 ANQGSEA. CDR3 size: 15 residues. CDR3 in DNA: TGCAGCCTCCGGGGGTCACAGGGCGACAATCAGCCCCAGCATTTT. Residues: CSLRGSQGDNQPQHF.

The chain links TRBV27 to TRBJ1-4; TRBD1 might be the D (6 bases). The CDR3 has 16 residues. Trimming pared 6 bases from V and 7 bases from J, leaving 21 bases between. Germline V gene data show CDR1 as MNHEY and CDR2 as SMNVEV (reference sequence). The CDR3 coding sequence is TGTGCCAGCAGGGGGGTTGGGGGGGGCGGCGGTGAAAAACTGTTTTTT. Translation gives CASRGVGGGGGEKLFF.

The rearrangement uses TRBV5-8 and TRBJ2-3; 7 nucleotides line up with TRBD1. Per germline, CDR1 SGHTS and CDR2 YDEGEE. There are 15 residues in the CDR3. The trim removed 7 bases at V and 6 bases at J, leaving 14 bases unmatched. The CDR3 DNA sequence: TGTGCCAGCCGATACCACAGGGGCCGACCGGATACGCAGTATTTT. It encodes CASRYHRGRPDTQYF.

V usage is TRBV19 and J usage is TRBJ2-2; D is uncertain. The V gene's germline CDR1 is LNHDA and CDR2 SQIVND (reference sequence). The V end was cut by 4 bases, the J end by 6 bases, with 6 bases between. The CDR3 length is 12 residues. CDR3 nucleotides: TGTGCCAGTAGTACATACGCCGGGGAGCTGTTTTTT. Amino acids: CASSTYAGELFF.

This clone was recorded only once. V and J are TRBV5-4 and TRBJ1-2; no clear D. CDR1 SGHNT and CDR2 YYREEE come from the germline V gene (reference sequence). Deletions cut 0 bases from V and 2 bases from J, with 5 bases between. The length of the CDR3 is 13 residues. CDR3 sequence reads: CASSLDGNYGYTF. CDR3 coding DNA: TGTGCCAGCAGCTTGGACGGGAACTATGGCTACACCTTC.

This CDR3 is CASSLVRAGDTEAFF. CDR3 in DNA: TGCGCCAGCAGCTTGGTTAGGGCAGGCGACACTGAAGCTTTCTTT. This chain joins TRBV5-1 and TRBJ1-1, with D unclear. Germline CDR1 reads SGHRS; CDR2 reads YFSETQ. The CDR3 is 15 residues long. Trimming took off 0 bases at V and 3 bases at J, with 12 bases between the two ends.